The 27 T cell receptor beta chains presented below share a single source sample, sequenced in a study of cytomegalovirus exposure and HLA in healthy donors. The table came from immunoSEQ multiplex PCR; TCRdb's copy has only in-frame clones and leaves some out. The sample yields around 55,000 clones, around 90% seen once. Sequenced sample: PBMCs. These TCRs come from a man aged 18 to 35 in good health and CMV-seronegative.

The J gene is TRBJ2-7, the V gene TRBV28; possible D gene TRBD2, 5 bases. V lost 2 bases and J 6 bases, leaving 14 bases between the germline ends. Germline V gene sequence: CDR1 MDHEN, CDR2 SYDVKM. The length of the CDR3 is 14 residues. The DNA of the CDR3 is TGTGCCAGCAGTTTAATCGGGGAGTCGACCGAGCAGTACTTC. Its translation: CASSLIGESTEQYF.

V gene TRBV6-1 combines with J gene TRBJ2-1; maybe TRBD2 (5 bases). V was shortened by 6 bases and J by 0 bases, with 6 bases between the two germline ends. The CDR3 contains 13 residues. The germline V gene has CDR1 MNHNS and CDR2 SASEGT. In nucleotides, the CDR3 is TGTGCCAGCAGAAGCGGCTCCTACAATGAGCAGTTCTTC. Translating gives CASRSGSYNEQFF.

This chain uses TRBV4-1 with TRBJ2-3, with TRBD1 matching 9 bases. The trim removed 3 bases at V and 4 bases at J, leaving 5 bases unmatched. In germline, CDR1 is MGHRA, CDR2 YSYEKL. The CDR3 totals 15 residues. The CDR3 spells CASSHGDRVADTQYF. For the CDR3, the DNA is TGCGCCAGCAGCCACGGGGACAGGGTGGCAGATACGCAGTATTTT.

The J gene is TRBJ1-1, the V gene TRBV18; D is ambiguous. Germline assignment: CDR1 KGHSH and CDR2 LQKENI. This CDR3 spans 14 amino acids. V lost 1 base, J lost 4 bases, and 10 bases lay in between. CDR3 DNA sequence: TGTGCCAGCTCACCACGGCCCCAGGTCACTGAAGCTTTCTTT. It encodes CASSPRPQVTEAFF.

The chain is built from TRBV21-1 and TRBJ2-3; TRBD1, the table's D call, lacks a check against the DNA. TRBV21-1 is a listed pseudogene. The CDR3 is 17 amino acids. CDR3 residues: CASSKALWEGDPDTQYF. The CDR3 nucleotides read TGTGCCAGCAGCAAAGCGCTTTGGGAAGGGGATCCAGATACGCAGTATTTT.

The genes are TRBV19 and TRBJ2-1; 7 positions agree with TRBD2. This CDR3 has 16 amino acids. Per the germline V gene, CDR1 is LNHDA and CDR2 is SQIVND (reference sequence). V dropped 7 bases and J dropped 0; count of bases not matched to a gene: 9. The CDR3 DNA sequence: TGTGCCAGTACCCGAGCGGGGACTACCTCCTACAATGAGCAGTTCTTC. It is translated as CASTRAGTTSYNEQFF.

The chain carries TRBV27 and TRBJ1-4, with unresolved D. There are 15 residues in the CDR3. The germline V and J ends were trimmed by 6 bases and 4 bases, with 15 bases remaining between them. Germline CDR1 reads MNHEY; CDR2 reads SMNVEV (reference sequence). This chain's CDR3 is CASRIGALFNEKLFF. In DNA form, the CDR3 reads TGTGCCAGCAGGATCGGAGCTCTATTTAATGAAAAACTGTTTTTT. Variable domain in full (rest from reference TRBV27 and TRBJ1-4): EAQVTQNPRYLITVTGKKLTVTCSQNMNHEYMSWYRQDPGLGLRQIYYSMNVEVTDKGDVPEGYKVSRKEKRNFPLILESPSPNQTSLYFCASRIGALFNEKLFFGSGTQLSVL.

Notes on this clone: The junction differs from germline at one of its ends, possibly a read error. V gene TRBV5-4 combines with J gene TRBJ1-1, with TRBD1 matching 7 bases. Looked up from germline, CDR1 is SGHNT and CDR2 is YYREEE (reference sequence). The CDR3 length is 14 residues. CDR3 nucleotides: TGTGCCGGCAGCTCCCAGGGGGTTAACACTGAAGCTTTCTTT. Its protein product is CAGSSQGVNTEAFF. The full variable domain, completed using reference TRBV5-4 and TRBJ1-1, is ETGVTQSPTHLIKTRGQQVTLRCSSQSGHNTVSWYQQALGQGPQFIFQYYREEENGRGNFPPRFSGLQFPNYSSELNVNALELDDSALYLCAGSSQGVNTEAFFGQGTRLTVV.

DNA for the CDR3: TGTGCCAGTACCCAGGGACAGGGGCGCTCTGGGGCCAACGTCCTGACTTTC. Its protein product is CASTQGQGRSGANVLTF. The genes are TRBV19 and TRBJ2-6, with 10 bases fitting TRBD1. Trimming removed 7 bases from V and 0 bases from J; junction bases left unmatched: 6. Germline CDR1 LNHDA, CDR2 SQIVND (reference sequence). The CDR3 sequence is 17 residues long.

This sequence joins TRBV30 and TRBJ2-1; 10 bases are a match to TRBD2. Germline trimming cut 1 base from V and 8 bases from J; bases unmatched to any gene: 11. CDR3 length equals 16 residues. The V gene's germline CDR1 is GTSNPN and CDR2 SVGIG (reference sequence). The CDR3 reads CAWSASSGRAVDEQFF. CDR3 DNA sequence: TGTGCCTGGAGTGCATCGAGCGGGAGGGCCGTCGATGAGCAGTTCTTC.

The V gene is TRBV15, the J gene TRBJ2-1; D might be TRBD2 (6 bases). Germline CDR1 and CDR2: LNHNV and YYDKDF (reference sequence). V lost 6 bases and J 4 bases, leaving 13 bases between the germline ends. This CDR3 comprises 14 residues. The CDR3 loop is CATRAGTDYNEQFF. CDR3 DNA: TGTGCCACCAGGGCGGGGACTGATTACAATGAGCAGTTCTTC.

This sequence joins TRBV4-2 and TRBJ2-5, with 7 bases that match TRBD1. The DNA end is more similar to TRBJ2-7, so the J call may be wrong. Germline values: CDR1 LGHNA, CDR2 YNFKEQ. This CDR3 is built from 15 residues. Here the CDR3 reads CASSQDGTRGHEQYF. CDR3 nucleotides: TGTGCCAGCAGCCAAGATGGTACAAGGGGGCACGAGCAGTACTTC.

The rearrangement joins TRBV5-3 to TRBJ1-4; possible D gene TRBD1, 5 bases. TRBV5-3 is an open reading frame whose function is uncertain. V dropped 0 bases and J dropped 5 bases, with 14 bases sitting between them. The CDR3 consists of 16 residues. CDR3 sequence: CARSLASGAQNEKLFF. CDR3 DNA sequence: TGTGCCAGAAGCTTGGCCAGCGGGGCACAGAATGAAAAACTGTTTTTT.

The genes are TRBV9 and TRBJ2-2; no reliable D call. CDR1 is SGDLS and CDR2 is YYNGEE in the germline V gene. Deletions cut 0 bases from V and 3 bases from J, with 3 bases between. CDR3 length: 13 amino acids. The CDR3 coding sequence is TGTGCCAGCAGCGTAGCCTACACCGGGGAGCTGTTTTTT. The encoded protein is CASSVAYTGELFF.

The chain employs TRBV6-6 and TRBJ2-1, with D possibly being TRBD2 (5 bases). There are 13 residues in the CDR3. CDR1 and CDR2 from the germline V gene are MNHNY and SVGAGI (reference sequence). V was cut by 2 bases and J by 9 bases, with 11 bases left in between. The CDR3 DNA sequence: TGTGCCAGCAGTTACGTAGCCGGAGGTGAGCAGTTCTTC. Its protein is CASSYVAGGEQFF.

The CDR3 spells CATSRDRGPGDTQYF. Here the CDR3 DNA reads TGTGCCACCAGCAGGGACAGGGGGCCGGGAGATACGCAGTATTTT. This chain connects TRBV15 to TRBJ2-3; 11 bases line up with TRBD1. With 3 bases clipped from V and 5 bases from J, the junction kept 4 bases outside the gene matches. Germline V gene lookup returns CDR1 LNHNV and CDR2 YYDKDF (reference sequence). This CDR3 has 15 amino acids.

This chain links TRBV18 with TRBJ2-1; possibly TRBD2 for D (6 bases). The V and J ends lost 5 bases and 4 bases respectively, with 21 bases between them. This CDR3 is built from 17 residues. Germline V gives CDR1 KGHSH, CDR2 LQKENI. The CDR3 DNA is TGTGCCAGCTCATCTGGAACCGGGACTGGGGTGTACAATGAGCAGTTCTTC. Protein product: CASSSGTGTGVYNEQFF.

The gene calls are TRBV27 and TRBJ1-2; 9 nucleotides agree with TRBD1. Trimming cost V 5 bases and J 5 bases; bases outside gene matches: 18. CDR1 is MNHEY and CDR2 is SMNVEV in the germline V gene (reference sequence). This CDR3 is 18 amino acids long. CDR3 nucleotides: TGTGCCAGCAGTATCAAACCCCTAAGGGCCGGGACAGGGTATGGCTACACCTTC. The encoded protein is CASSIKPLRAGTGYGYTF.

The rearrangement uses TRBV15 and TRBJ2-7, with D maybe TRBD2 (6 bases). V was trimmed by 0 bases and J by 0 bases, leaving 12 bases between them. The CDR3 has 16 residues. CDR1 is LNHNV, CDR2 YYDKDF, per germline (reference sequence). The CDR3 spells CATSRDGGASSYEQYF. CDR3 bases: TGTGCCACCAGCAGAGATGGCGGGGCGAGCTCCTACGAGCAGTACTTC.

The rearrangement links TRBV2 to TRBJ2-7; 9 bases match TRBD2. Losses at the gene ends were 8 bases for V and 4 bases for J; bases not matched to a gene: 3. CDR3 length: 12 residues. Germline CDR1 and CDR2: SNHLY and FYNNEI. The CDR3 here is CASGTSRYEQYF. In DNA form, the CDR3 reads TGTGCCAGCGGGACTAGCAGGTACGAGCAGTACTTC.

This chain links TRBV6-5 with TRBJ2-7, with 7 bases aligning to TRBD2. The J segment lost 6 bases and the V segment lost 0 bases, leaving 2 bases of the junction unmatched. The V gene's germline CDR1 is MNHEY and CDR2 SVGAGI. This CDR3 is 13 amino acids long. CDR3 nucleotide sequence: TGTGCCAGCAGTTACTCGGGAGGGAGCGAGCAGTACTTC. Its translation: CASSYSGGSEQYF.

The chain combines TRBV5-1 with TRBJ2-7; D is unclear. The CDR3 has 14 amino acids. The germline V and J ends were trimmed by 0 bases and 2 bases, with 9 bases remaining between them. Germline CDR1 is SGHRS and CDR2 is YFSETQ. The CDR3 loop reads CASSLAGETYEQYF. The CDR3 DNA is TGCGCCAGCAGCTTGGCAGGTGAAACCTACGAGCAGTACTTC.

The chain combines TRBV28 with TRBJ2-2; maybe TRBD1 (7 bases). Germline V gives CDR1 MDHEN, CDR2 SYDVKM. The V end lost 6 bases, the J end lost 0 bases, and 14 bases lay between the germline ends. The CDR3 length is 16 residues. The CDR3 here is CASRMRDSTNTGELFF. The CDR3 nucleotides read TGTGCCAGCAGGATGCGGGACAGCACGAACACCGGGGAGCTGTTTTTT.

This clone appeared once. This chain links TRBV15 with TRBJ2-1; maybe TRBD1 (8 bases). Germline lookup yields CDR1 LNHNV and CDR2 YYDKDF (reference sequence). V dropped 5 bases and J dropped 2 bases, with 13 bases sitting between them. CDR3 length: 15 residues. CDR3 DNA sequence: TGTGCCACCAGCGAACAGGGGGGGACCTACAATGAGCAGTTCTTC. Translating it yields CATSEQGGTYNEQFF. Full variable domain (remainder filled in from reference TRBV15 and TRBJ2-1): DAMVIQNPRYQVTQFGKPVTLSCSQTLNHNVMYWYQQKSSQAPKLLFHYYDKDFNNEADTPDNFQSRRPNTSFCFLDIRSPGLGDTAMYLCATSEQGGTYNEQFFGPGTRLTVL.

This chain joins TRBV7-6 and TRBJ2-7; 7 nucleotides align to TRBD2. From germline, CDR1 is SGHVS and CDR2 FNYEAQ. Trimming took 5 bases from V and 3 from J; bases not matched to a gene: 7. This CDR3 is 14 amino acids long. CDR3 in amino acids: CASSPFGGSYEQYF. DNA of the CDR3: TGTGCCAGCAGCCCTTTCGGGGGGAGCTACGAGCAGTACTTC. Based on the CDR3 plus reference TRBV7-6 and TRBJ2-7, the full variable domain is GAGVSQSPRYKVTKRGQDVALRCDPISGHVSLYWYRQALGQGPEFLTYFNYEAQQDKSGLPNDRFSAERPEGSISTLTIQRTEQRDSAMYRCASSPFGGSYEQYFGPGTRLTVT.

The J gene is TRBJ2-7, the V gene TRBV5-6, with 10 nucleotides matching TRBD2. Germline V gene lookup returns CDR1 SGHDT and CDR2 YYEEEE. The CDR3 is 15 amino acids. Trimming removed 1 base from V and 3 bases from J; junction bases left unmatched: 4. CDR3 sequence (DNA): TGTGCCAGCAGCTTGTTTGCTAGCGGGAGCTACGAGCAGTACTTC. This codes for CASSLFASGSYEQYF.

V and J are TRBV5-1 and TRBJ2-3, with D maybe TRBD2 (6 bases). The CDR3 is made up of 15 amino acids. The germline V gene has CDR1 SGHRS and CDR2 YFSETQ. V was cut by 3 bases and J by 0 bases, with 11 bases left in between. In DNA form, the CDR3 reads TGCGCCAGCAGCTCCGGGGGAGCTAGCACAGATACGCAGTATTTT. It specifies CASSSGGASTDTQYF.